Shown below are 16 T cell receptor beta chains from a single sample sequenced in a study of cytomegalovirus exposure and HLA in healthy donors. Using immunoSEQ multiplex PCR, the repertoire was profiled, and TCRdb retains in-frame clones only, with some absent. Among 120,000 or so clones listed, about 87% were seen once. The specimen sequenced was PBMCs. The receptors here all came from a woman younger than 35 in good health and CMV-seronegative.

Comment on this clone: The junction does not match germline at one end; this may be a read error. The CDR3 DNA reads as TGTGCCAACAGCTTATCCCCAGGGGGGCAGTCCGGGGAGCTGTTTTTT. This sequence encodes CANSLSPGGQSGELFF. The V call is TRBV7-2, the J call TRBJ2-2; a weak D match, TRBD1 (7 bases). This CDR3 comprises 16 residues. Germline CDR1 and CDR2: SGHTA and FQGNSA.

V is TRBV7-9 and J is TRBJ2-2, with a weak D call TRBD1 (5 bases). The CDR3 runs to 16 residues. The ends were cut back, 2 bases at V and 4 bases at J, with 14 bases in the middle. The germline gives CDR1 SEHNR, CDR2 FQNEAQ (reference sequence). The CDR3 region is CASSLRKGISTGELFF. DNA for the CDR3: TGTGCCAGCAGCTTAAGGAAGGGGATTAGCACCGGGGAGCTGTTTTTT.

The chain uses TRBV30 and TRBJ2-1; D is perhaps TRBD1 (6 bases). In germline, CDR1 is GTSNPN, CDR2 SVGIG (reference sequence). This CDR3 is 15 amino acids long. V lost 3 bases to trimming and J lost 9 bases, with 21 bases between them. CDR3 residues: CAWSLQGFSGAEQFF. DNA for the CDR3: TGTGCCTGGAGCCTACAGGGATTCTCCGGTGCTGAGCAGTTCTTC.

The chain employs TRBV11-3 and TRBJ2-1, with TRBD2 matching over 7 bases. This CDR3 contains 16 residues. After removal of 0 bases from V and 9 bases from J, the junction contained 11 bases not matched to a gene. Looked up from germline, CDR1 is SGHNT and CDR2 is YENEEA. CDR3 bases: TGTGCCAGCAGCTTAGATGGGGGGAGGCGGGAGCTTGAGCAGTTCTTC. The encoded protein is CASSLDGGRRELEQFF.

The chain links TRBV9 to TRBJ2-5; TRBD2 matches 10 bases. The CDR3 is made up of 15 amino acids. CDR1 SGDLS and CDR2 YYNGEE come from the germline V gene. J was trimmed by 5 bases and V by 0 bases; bases with no gene match: 4. CDR3 region: CASSVASGRGETQYF. DNA of the CDR3: TGTGCCAGCAGCGTAGCTAGCGGGAGAGGGGAGACCCAGTACTTC.

The chain carries TRBV28 and TRBJ2-1; 8 bases fit TRBD2. The germline CDR1 and CDR2 sequences are MDHEN and SYDVKM. J was trimmed by 3 bases and V by 6 bases; bases with no gene match: 10. The CDR3 contains 16 residues. The CDR3 coding sequence is TGTGCCAGCAGCTCGACCGGGACTAGAAGCTACAATGAGCAGTTCTTC. Translated, it gives CASSSTGTRSYNEQFF.

The chain has TRBV19 and TRBJ1-2, with 7 bases lining up with TRBD1. The length of the CDR3 is 16 residues. Germline V gene data show CDR1 as LNHDA and CDR2 as SQIVND (reference sequence). The trim removed 7 bases at V and 0 bases at J, leaving 11 bases unmatched. CDR3 loop: CASIGSKGQPNYGYTF. The CDR3 DNA is TGTGCCAGTATCGGGAGTAAGGGACAGCCTAACTATGGCTACACCTTC.

This clone was counted a single time. This chain uses TRBV28 with TRBJ1-5; D is unresolved. With 3 bases removed from V and 1 base from J, the gap between germline ends came to 10 bases. This CDR3 has 15 amino acids. Looked up from germline, CDR1 is MDHEN and CDR2 is SYDVKM. The CDR3 sequence: CASSLVEESNQPQHF. The CDR3 coding sequence is TGTGCCAGCAGTTTGGTAGAGGAAAGCAATCAGCCCCAGCATTTT.

This clone was counted between two and nine times. This chain uses TRBV5-8 with TRBJ1-1; possibly TRBD1 for D (5 bases). This CDR3 is 12 amino acids long. Trimming pared 3 bases from V and 5 bases from J, leaving 8 bases between. Germline V gene sequence: CDR1 SGHTS, CDR2 YDEGEE. The CDR3 sequence is CASSWQGTEAFF. CDR3 DNA: TGTGCCAGCAGCTGGCAGGGAACTGAAGCTTTCTTT.

The gene calls are TRBV11-2 and TRBJ2-4; 8 nucleotides line up with TRBD1. Germline lookup yields CDR1 SGHAT and CDR2 FQNNGV. The CDR3 contains 16 residues. Losses at the gene ends were 5 bases for V and 0 bases for J; bases not matched to a gene: 6. CDR3 region: CASSHGQGLAKNIQYF. In DNA form, the CDR3 reads TGTGCCAGCAGCCACGGACAGGGACTAGCCAAAAACATTCAGTACTTC.

In DNA, the CDR3 is TGTGCCAGCAGTGGCGGGTCCACAGGGGATGAGGAGCAGTACTTC. Protein product: CASSGGSTGDEEQYF. This chain uses TRBV6-4 with TRBJ2-7; 7 nucleotides match TRBD1. The CDR3 has 15 amino acids. Germline-derived CDR1 and CDR2 are MRHNA and SNTAGT. The V gene end was trimmed by 4 bases and the J gene end by 7 bases; junction bases not matched to a gene: 13.

The chain joins TRBV7-3 to TRBJ2-2, with 8 bases identical to TRBD2. V dropped 5 bases and J dropped 6; count of bases not matched to a gene: 5. This CDR3 is 14 amino acids long. In germline, CDR1 is SGHTA, CDR2 FQGTGA. The chain's CDR3 is CASSREGVSGELFF. The CDR3 nucleotides read TGTGCCAGCAGCCGGGAGGGGGTGTCCGGGGAGCTGTTTTTT.

The chain is built from TRBV9 and TRBJ2-1, with TRBD2 matching over 9 bases. In germline, CDR1 is SGDLS, CDR2 YYNGEE. Trimming removed 4 bases from V and 8 bases from J; junction bases left unmatched: 10. The CDR3 has 15 residues. In nucleotides, the CDR3 is TGTGCCAGCAGCTACGCCGGCGGGGGGGCCGATGAGCAGTTCTTC. Protein: CASSYAGGGADEQFF.

The chain links TRBV28 to TRBJ1-1; D is possibly TRBD1 (5 bases). The CDR3 runs to 12 residues. Trimming cost V 6 bases and J 9 bases, with 14 bases left between them. Germline CDR1 reads MDHEN; CDR2 reads SYDVKM. The CDR3 nucleotides are TGTGCCAGCAGAATTCCGGGACTTAAAGCTTTCTTT. It yields the protein CASRIPGLKAFF.

CDR3 bases: TGCGCCAGCAGCCCATGGGTAGCGGGGGGGAAAGAGACCCAGTACTTC. It codes for CASSPWVAGGKETQYF. The V gene is TRBV5-1, the J gene TRBJ2-5; TRBD2 matches at 11 bases. The V gene's germline CDR1 is SGHRS and CDR2 YFSETQ. Trimming took 4 bases from V and 3 from J; bases not matched to a gene: 8. CDR3 size: 16 residues. Drawing the rest from reference TRBV5-1 and TRBJ2-5, the complete variable domain is KAGVTQTPRYLIKTRGQQVTLSCSPISGHRSVSWYQQTPGQGLQFLFEYFSETQRNKGNFPGRFSGRQFSNSRSEMNVSTLELGDSALYLCASSPWVAGGKETQYFGPGTRLLVL.

The chain links TRBV6-5 to TRBJ2-7, with 9 bases that match TRBD1. Germline CDR1 is MNHEY and CDR2 is SVGAGI. The length of the CDR3 is 15 residues. The ends lost 6 bases at V and 6 bases at J; junction bases unmatched: 12. The CDR3 sequence: CASSQKGTGPGEQYF. CDR3 in DNA: TGTGCCAGCAGCCAAAAAGGGACAGGGCCGGGCGAGCAGTACTTC.